This TCR beta chain was sequenced during a study of shared clonotypes between healthy human individuals (dated by TCRdb to the early 2020s). As for the study more broadly: Two women and three men aged 18 to 49 years were included in the cohort. Between about 0.94 and 8.9 billion PBMCs per donor were obtained by leukapheresis. For each donor, CD4 naive and CD4 memory were each given three plates, CD8 naive was given two plates, and CD8 memory was given one plate. The study deeply sequenced blood TCR repertoires of five healthy adults to estimate repertoire size and the extent of clonotype sharing between individuals. Different laboratories and diverse techniques were used to prepare libraries and sequence TCR repertoires, to increase sequencing depth and limit assay-specific biases.

CD8 naive samples were obtained by positive selection for CCR7 among CD45RO-negative cells, yielding a CD45RA+CCR7+ population from which TemRA cells were excluded. The donors were healthy, HIV-negative adults who had no recently reported acute infections or vaccinations. Only Caucasian adults living in Nashville, Tennessee, USA were represented among the donors. After blood collection by leukapheresis, PBMCs were isolated using Ficoll-Histopaque density gradient centrifugation and then cryopreserved in the vapor phase of liquid nitrogen. Purity and quantity of every magnetically sorted T cell population were checked by analytical flow cytometry. From each sorted fraction, genomic DNA was isolated and quantified by UV absorbance on a Nanodrop 2000c. TCR CDR3 regions were amplified from genomic DNA by multiplex PCR using the deep immunoSEQ assay. For each cell subset, the extracted genomic DNA was distributed evenly across all wells of several immunoSEQ 96-well plates, and each plate served as one replicate. For sorted subsets, 150 to 200 ng genomic DNA, equal to tens of thousands of T cell genomes, was loaded into each replicate PCR. The purified libraries were quantified using a Qubit 3.0 fluorometer, sized with a Bioanalyzer 2100, and then quantified again using the KAPA Library Quantification kit. Each immunoSEQ 96-well plate was sequenced on its own single-read 150-cycle Illumina NextSeq 550 flow cell. The paper's data handling went like this. Because the immunoSEQ output included only junctional sequences and no quality scores, the filtering could not be the same as the filtering used for full-length reads. To assign V/J genes and CDR3, sequences were annotated against IMGT germline references using PyIR, a Python wrapper for IgBLAST v1.9. Any read was removed if the V/J assignment was weak (E-value above 1e-6), the CDR3 was missing, or the read contained stop codons, out-of-frame junctions, or ambiguous translated residues. V3J clonotypes were defined as sequences sharing an identical inferred V gene, J gene, and CDR3 amino acid sequence. To compute the percentage overlap between repertoires, the number of shared unique clonotypes was divided by the size of the smaller repertoire. Repertoire richness was assessed with RTK rarefaction, the Chao1 estimator, and Recon v2.1 estimates of unobserved clonotypes. Generation probabilities for all TCRbeta clonotypes obtained by the gDNA method from four donors were computed using OLGA. TCRdb limited this immuneACCESS table to in-frame rearrangements with V and J called. A share of clones is missing; checked studies link under half to unresolved V genes, and the rest is unexplained. The D gene and trimming were derived from the DNA, and the V and J assignments and clone size from that table. The sample data list about 2.1 million clones, and around 93% of these were observed just once. Roughly 1.7% of the sample comes from the top ten.

As regards this clone: This clone's antigen is unknown. Per-base quality was not reported, and no clone a single base away is much larger than it.

General conclusions and limits of the study: Rarefaction of sorted-subset datasets indicated incomplete sequencing despite the large sequencing depth. Naive subsets generally had larger estimated clonotype richness than memory subsets did. Sampling was limited to blood, and TCR repertoires in tissue likely differ from TCR repertoires in blood. When four donors were compared, the shared fraction of clonotypes was 5% to 6.5% for naive CD4, approximately 3.3% for naive CD8, more than 2% for memory CD4, and 0.4% for memory CD8. Pairwise subsampling led to the expectation that sequencing depth would affect the degree of clonotype sharing among donors. Compared with non-shared clonotypes, clonotypes shared by all four sorted-subset donors had higher generation probabilities. The genetic and exposure-history diversity represented was limited by the small number of donors.

Relative to germline, V is 4 bases shorter and J is 5 bases shorter, with 11 bases between their ends. Inclusive of the bounding cysteine and phenylalanine, the CDR3 is 14 residues long. Only the CDR3 DNA stays, 42 bases, in frame from base 1. Based on the germline V gene, the CDR1 and CDR2 sequences are SGHVS and FQNEAQ. The chain is made from TRBV7-8 and TRBJ1-4, with the D gene not confidently named. This clonotype originated in a man aged 18 to 35 in good health. Some clones in this sample may be carry-over from other donors' samples. The specimen sequenced was naive CD8+ T cells from PBMCs. The sample's cell subset or site label is to be understood as: CD45RA+CCR7+. The CDR3: CASSSPPGNEKLFF. The nucleotides read TGTGCCAGCAGCTCCCCTCCCGGGAATGAAAAACTGTTTTTT.